This T cell receptor beta chain was found in a study of cytomegalovirus exposure and HLA in healthy donors. Comments on this clone: Its antigen remains unidentified.

The repertoire was sequenced with immunoSEQ multiplex PCR; TCRdb's copy has only in-frame clones and lacks some. The sample lists hundreds of thousands of clones; approximately 82% were seen once. Points from the study as a whole: Rare sequences made up most TCRs, while some public TCRs were found in many donors.

The source material was PBMCs. This sequence was found in a young woman in good health and CMV-seronegative.

DNA for the CDR3: TGTGCCAGCTCACCATTTGACTCATACAATGAGCAGTTCTTC. It specifies CASSPFDSYNEQFF. The chain couples TRBV18 to TRBJ2-1; D ambiguous. V lost 2 bases and J 4 bases, leaving 9 bases between the germline ends. This CDR3 is built from 14 residues. Germline V gene data show CDR1 as KGHSH and CDR2 as LQKENI.